This T cell receptor beta chain was captured in a study of shared clonotypes between healthy human individuals. The sequenced material, unsorted PBMC DNA, was run on ten immunoSEQ deep assay plates. The table came from immunoSEQ multiplex PCR; TCRdb's copy has only in-frame clones and leaves some out. The sample lists about 480,000 clones, roughly 85% occurring once. Germline V lookup: CDR1 MNHEY, CDR2 SMNVEV (reference sequence). This CDR3 spans 15 amino acids. V lost 5 bases to trimming and J lost 6 bases, with 19 bases between them. Recent acute infections and vaccinations were absent in the healthy HIV-negative adult donors.

Sample: PBMCs. This receptor was identified in a woman aged 40 to 49 in good health. Some clones in this sample may be carry-over from other donors' samples. The chain couples TRBV27 to TRBJ1-2, with a possible D match to TRBD1 (6 bases). The CDR3 DNA follows: TGTGCCAGCAGTCAAGGGGGGGGGCGACGAGATGGCTACACCTTC. As protein: CASSQGGGRRDGYTF.